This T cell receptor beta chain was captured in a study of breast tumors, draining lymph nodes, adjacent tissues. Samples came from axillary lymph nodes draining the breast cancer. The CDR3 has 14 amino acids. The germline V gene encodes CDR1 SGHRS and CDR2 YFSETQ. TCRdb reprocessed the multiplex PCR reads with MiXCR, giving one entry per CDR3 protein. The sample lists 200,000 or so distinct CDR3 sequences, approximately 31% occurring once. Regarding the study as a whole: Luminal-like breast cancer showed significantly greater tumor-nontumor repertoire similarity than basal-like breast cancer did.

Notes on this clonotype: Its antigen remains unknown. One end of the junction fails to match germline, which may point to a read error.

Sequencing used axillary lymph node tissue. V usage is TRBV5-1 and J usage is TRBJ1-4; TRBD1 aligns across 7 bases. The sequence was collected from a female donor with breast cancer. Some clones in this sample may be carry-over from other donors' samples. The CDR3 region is CASSQDGTVRKLLF. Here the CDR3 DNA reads TGCGCCAGCAGCCAAGATGGGACAGTTCGGAAACTGCTTTTT.